What follows are 11 T cell receptor beta chains derived from one specimen sequenced in a study of cytomegalovirus exposure and HLA in healthy donors. The study ran its PCR with 60 Vbeta and 13 Jbeta primers. Libraries were prepared by immunoSEQ multiplex PCR; TCRdb keeps only in-frame clonotypes and omits some of them. The data show 110,000 to 150,000 clones, 70% to 85% seen once. Sequencing input: PBMCs. The receptors come from a woman aged 55-70 years in good health and CMV-seropositive.

This clone was seen just once. This chain uses TRBV4-1 with TRBJ2-7; 9 bases are a match to TRBD1. CDR3 length: 15 residues. CDR1 and CDR2 from the germline V gene are MGHRA and YSYEKL. Unmatched junction bases numbered 8, after V lost 5 bases and J lost 3 bases. The CDR3 bases are TGCGCCAGCAGCTCCCGGACAGGGGAGGGCTACGAGCAGTACTTC. As protein: CASSSRTGEGYEQYF.

CDR3 loop: CASSIGLQFSNQPQHF. The CDR3 DNA reads as TGTGCCAGTAGTATTGGTTTGCAGTTTAGCAATCAGCCCCAGCATTTT. This chain uses TRBV19 with TRBJ1-5; the D is unclear. Deletions cut 3 bases from V and 0 bases from J, with 12 bases between. The CDR3 runs 16 residues. Germline values: CDR1 LNHDA, CDR2 SQIVND (reference sequence).

The sample holds one count of this clone. The rearrangement links TRBV28 to TRBJ2-3; the match to TRBD2 covers 8 bases. The length of the CDR3 is 19 residues. The V gene's germline CDR1 is MDHEN and CDR2 SYDVKM. The V and J ends lost 5 bases and 1 base, in that order; junction bases with no gene match: 17. The CDR3 DNA follows: TGTGCCAGCAGTCTACCCTGGTCTCAGACTAGCGCAGGCACAGATACGCAGTATTTT. Its protein product is CASSLPWSQTSAGTDTQYF.

The V gene is TRBV6-5, the J gene TRBJ2-7, with 9 bases matching TRBD1. This CDR3 is built from 15 residues. Trimming cost V 6 bases and J 2 bases; bases outside gene matches: 8. From germline, CDR1 is MNHEY and CDR2 SVGAGI. The CDR3 bases are TGTGCCAGCAGCCCGTGGACAGGGGACCCCTACGAGCAGTACTTC. Protein: CASSPWTGDPYEQYF.

This clone occurred once. CDR3 sequence reads: CSVGDSPYEQYF. The DNA of the CDR3 is TGCAGCGTTGGCGACAGTCCCTACGAGCAGTACTTC. The gene calls are TRBV29-1 and TRBJ2-7, with D perhaps TRBD1 (5 bases). The CDR3 sequence is 12 residues long. The germline V gene has CDR1 SQVTM and CDR2 ANQGSEA. Trimming took 4 bases from V and 2 from J, leaving 9 bases between them.

The chain links TRBV5-1 to TRBJ1-1; 8 bases match TRBD1. Germline CDR1 is SGHRS and CDR2 is YFSETQ. V trimming: 5 bases; J trimming: 3 bases; junction bases outside the gene matches: 6. The CDR3 loop spans 14 amino acids. The CDR3 bases are TGCGCCAGCAGGAGACAGGGGTCTGACACTGAAGCTTTCTTT. Its translation is CASRRQGSDTEAFF. The full variable domain, in which reference TRBV5-1 and TRBJ1-1 provide the parts outside the CDR3, is KAGVTQTPRYLIKTRGQQVTLSCSPISGHRSVSWYQQTPGQGLQFLFEYFSETQRNKGNFPGRFSGRQFSNSRSEMNVSTLELGDSALYLCASRRQGSDTEAFFGQGTRLTVV.

The rearrangement joins TRBV28 to TRBJ2-1, with D possibly matching TRBD2 (5 bases). The CDR3 totals 14 residues. CDR1 MDHEN and CDR2 SYDVKM come from the germline V gene. V was pared by 3 bases and J by 9 bases, with 15 bases between. In DNA form, the CDR3 reads TGTGCCAGCAGTTTTCCGGGAAAGGGCGGTGAGCAGTTCTTC. Residues: CASSFPGKGGEQFF.

This clone has a handful of counts. The chain links TRBV9 to TRBJ2-1, with 8 nucleotides matching TRBD2. V lost 3 bases, J lost 8 bases, and 13 bases stayed unmatched. Germline V gene sequence: CDR1 SGDLS, CDR2 YYNGEE. The CDR3 has 16 residues. The CDR3 sequence is CASSATGSSGIYEQFF. CDR3 DNA: TGTGCCAGCAGCGCCACAGGGAGTAGCGGGATTTATGAGCAGTTCTTC.

The chain couples TRBV4-2 to TRBJ2-3, with 9 bases fitting TRBD2. The CDR3 totals 18 residues. V lost 3 bases to trimming and J lost 3 bases; unmatched junction nucleotides: 13. The germline V gene has CDR1 LGHNA and CDR2 YNFKEQ. The CDR3 sequence: CASSHPIRASGKTDTQYF. Here the CDR3 DNA reads TGTGCCAGCAGCCACCCCATCCGGGCTAGCGGGAAAACAGATACGCAGTATTTT.

The chain combines TRBV5-1 with TRBJ2-1; 9 nucleotides agree with TRBD2. The length of the CDR3 is 17 residues. Germline CDR1 reads SGHRS; CDR2 reads YFSETQ. J lost 0 bases, V lost 0 bases, and 4 bases had no gene match. As DNA, the CDR3 is TGCGCCAGCAGCTTGGTTGGTAGCGGGAGCTCCTACAATGAGCAGTTCTTC. It specifies CASSLVGSGSSYNEQFF.

V usage is TRBV4-2 and J usage is TRBJ1-1; unclear D gene. Germline CDR1 is LGHNA and CDR2 is YNFKEQ. The V gene lost 5 bases and the J gene lost 0 bases, with 7 bases spanning the gap. The CDR3 extends over 13 amino acids. CDR3 protein: CASSRLMNTEAFF. For the CDR3, the DNA is TGTGCCAGCAGCAGACTAATGAACACTGAAGCTTTCTTT.